This TCR beta chain was sequenced during a study of CD8 T cells in Susac syndrome. Germline lookup yields CDR1 SGHDN and CDR2 FVKESK. The CDR3 is made up of 13 amino acids. V was clipped by 3 bases and J by 5 bases, with 9 bases between them. RNA totalling roughly 0.45 to 1 ug underwent reverse transcription with random hexamers. TCRdb itself ran the immunoSEQ multiplex PCR reads through MiXCR, one entry per CDR3 protein. The data show 100,000 to 150,000 distinct CDR3 sequences, approximately 94% seen once. The receptor comes from a human donor with multiple sclerosis. The sample comprised CD4+ T cells from PBMCs. V is TRBV14 and J is TRBJ2-3, with D unresolved. The CDR3 DNA sequence: TGTGCCAGCAGCCATCGCGGAAGAGATACGCAGTATTTT. The encoded protein is CASSHRGRDTQYF.